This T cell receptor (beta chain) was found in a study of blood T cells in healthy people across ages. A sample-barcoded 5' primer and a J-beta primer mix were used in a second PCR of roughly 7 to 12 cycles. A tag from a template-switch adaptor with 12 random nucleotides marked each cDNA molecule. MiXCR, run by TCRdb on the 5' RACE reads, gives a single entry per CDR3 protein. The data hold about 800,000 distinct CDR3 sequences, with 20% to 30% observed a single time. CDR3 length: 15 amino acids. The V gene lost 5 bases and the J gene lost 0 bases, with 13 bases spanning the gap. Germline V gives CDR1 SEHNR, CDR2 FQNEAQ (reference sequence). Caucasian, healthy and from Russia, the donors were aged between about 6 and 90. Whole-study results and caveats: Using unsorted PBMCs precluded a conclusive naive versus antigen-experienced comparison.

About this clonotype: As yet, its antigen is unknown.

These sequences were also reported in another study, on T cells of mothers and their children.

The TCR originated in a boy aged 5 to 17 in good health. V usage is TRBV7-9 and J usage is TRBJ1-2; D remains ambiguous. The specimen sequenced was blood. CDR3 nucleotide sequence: TGTGCCAGCAGCCTAGGTCCCTCTACTAACTATGGCTACACCTTC. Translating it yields CASSLGPSTNYGYTF.